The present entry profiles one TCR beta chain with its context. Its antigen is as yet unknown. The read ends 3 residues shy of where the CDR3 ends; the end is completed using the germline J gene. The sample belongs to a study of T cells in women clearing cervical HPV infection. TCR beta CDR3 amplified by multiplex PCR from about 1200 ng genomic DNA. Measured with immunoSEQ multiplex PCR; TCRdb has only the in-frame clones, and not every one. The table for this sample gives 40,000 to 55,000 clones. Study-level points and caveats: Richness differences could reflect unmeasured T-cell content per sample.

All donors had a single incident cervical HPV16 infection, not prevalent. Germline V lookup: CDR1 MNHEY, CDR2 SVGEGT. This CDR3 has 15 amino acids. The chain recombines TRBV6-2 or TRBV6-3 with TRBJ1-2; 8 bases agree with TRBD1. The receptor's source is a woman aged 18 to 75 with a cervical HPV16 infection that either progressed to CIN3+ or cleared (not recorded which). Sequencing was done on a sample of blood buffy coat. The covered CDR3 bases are TGTGCCAGCAGAGGGACCGGACAGGGAGCCTACGAC. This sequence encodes CASRGTGQGAYD. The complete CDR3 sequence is CASRGTGQGAYDYTF.